Listed below are T cell receptor beta chains from one sample, sequenced in a study of CD8+ T cells in alopecia areata. The table came from immunoSEQ multiplex PCR; TCRdb's copy has only in-frame clones and leaves some out. The sample lists 98,000 or so clones, 59% occurring once. Sequencing used CD8+ T cells sorted from blood. These receptors were collected from a human donor in good health. Both conserved end residues are part of each CDR3. A D gene is named only where the DNA matches it firmly. Only part of the rows carry a size: once, few, many, or a class if the clone is expanded.

V gene,J gene,D gene,clone size,CDR3 DNA,CDR3 protein
TRBV4-3,TRBJ1-4,-,-,TGCGCCAGCAGCCAAGAGGTGGCGGCCGCGGATGAAAAACTGTTTTTT,CASSQEVAAADEKLFF
TRBV6-6,TRBJ2-7,-,-,TGTGCCAGCAGTTCGGGGATGGGGATCCGGAACGAGCAGTACTTC,CASSSGMGIRNEQYF
TRBV29-1,TRBJ2-7,TRBD1,-,TGCAGCGTTGTGGGGGACAGGGAGCGAGCCGAGCAGTACTTC,CSVVGDRERAEQYF
TRBV15,TRBJ2-1,-,-,TGTGCCACCAGCAGAGATCTCGGTGCAAACAATGAGCAGTTCTTC,CATSRDLGANNEQFF
TRBV30,TRBJ1-1,-,-,TGTGCCTGGAGTGTAATCGGGGCTGAAGCTTTCTTT,CAWSVIGAEAFF
TRBV6-5,TRBJ2-3,-,few,TGTGCCAGCAGTACCCCAGGGAGCCCGGGGGATACGCAGTATTTT,CASSTPGSPGDTQYF
TRBV5-4,TRBJ2-1,TRBD2,-,TGTGCCAGCAGCCCAGGACTAGCGGGGGGCAATGAGCAGTTCTTC,CASSPGLAGGNEQFF
TRBV15,TRBJ2-6,-,-,TGTGCCACCAGCAGCCAGGCAAACTCTGGGGCCAACGTCCTGACTTTC,CATSSQANSGANVLTF
TRBV6-5,TRBJ2-3,-,-,TGTGCCAGCAGTTACAGGGGAGGCACAGATACGCAGTATTTT,CASSYRGGTDTQYF
TRBV13,TRBJ2-3,-,-,TGTGCCAGCAGCTTAGGCCCGGCAGCCCCCCGCACAGATACGCAGTATTTT,CASSLGPAAPRTDTQYF
TRBV29-1,TRBJ1-1,-,-,TGCAGCGTGGGGCTTAGTGGGGACTTGAACACTGAAGCTTTCTTT,CSVGLSGDLNTEAFF
TRBV29-1,TRBJ2-1,-,-,TGCAGCGCCCCGAACACCTACAATGAGCAGTTCTTC,CSAPNTYNEQFF
TRBV5-6,TRBJ2-2,TRBD1,-,TGTGCCAGCAGCTTGGGGACAGGGACCGGGGAGCTGTTTTTT,CASSLGTGTGELFF
TRBV7-9,TRBJ2-7,-,-,TGTGCCAGCAGCAACCCAGAGGGTAGCTCCTACGAGCAGTACTTC,CASSNPEGSSYEQYF
TRBV5-4,TRBJ2-5,TRBD1,-,TGTGCCAGCAGCTCTCTAGGACAGGGGGCTATGGAGACCCAGTACTTC,CASSSLGQGAMETQYF
TRBV4-1,TRBJ1-1,-,-,TGCGCCAGCAGCCAAGATGCGGGTGAAGCTTTCTTT,CASSQDAGEAFF
TRBV7-9,TRBJ2-7,-,medium-sized,TGTGCCAGCAGCTTAGGGGGGGTAACCGAGCAGTACTTC,CASSLGGVTEQYF
TRBV7-9,TRBJ2-7,-,-,TGTGCCAGCAGCTTAGACCCACCGACAGGTTCCTACGAGCAGTACTTC,CASSLDPPTGSYEQYF
TRBV30,TRBJ1-2,-,-,TGTGCCCTGGACAGTGTTGGCTACACCTTC,CALDSVGYTF
TRBV29-1,TRBJ1-5,TRBD1,-,TGCAGCGTTGGAGACGGGACAGGGATGGGCAATCAGCCCCAGCATTTT,CSVGDGTGMGNQPQHF
TRBV6-5,TRBJ2-2,-,-,TGTGCCAGCAGTTACCCCGCCGGGGAGCTGTTTTTT,CASSYPAGELFF
TRBV27,TRBJ2-7,-,few,TGTGCCAGCAGTCCAATAGATACGCCGACGAAGGATGGCTCCTACGAGCAGTACTTC,CASSPIDTPTKDGSYEQYF
TRBV7-9,TRBJ1-1,TRBD1,-,TGTGCCAGCAGACCAAACAGGGGCGTGGACACTGAAGCTTTCTTT,CASRPNRGVDTEAFF
TRBV7-9,TRBJ2-1,-,few,TGTGCCAGCAGCTTAGCGCAGGGGCCCAATGAGCAGTTCTTC,CASSLAQGPNEQFF